These T cell receptor beta chains were read from a single sample in a study of identical twins. Each CDR3 protein gets one entry after TCRdb re-called the 5' RACE reads with MiXCR. Of approximately 590,000 distinct CDR3 sequences in the sample, more than 9% are singletons; the top ten hold 3%. These sequences were also reported in another study, on yellow fever vaccine responses in identical twins.

Sequencing was performed on PBMCs. The receptors originated from a woman under 30 in good health. Each CDR3 is given with its conserved first and last residue. A D gene is named only where the DNA matches it firmly. A clone size is listed for some rows: how often the clone was seen (once, few, many), or a class if it is expanded.

cdr3_nt cdr3_aa v_call clone_size j_call d_call
TGTGCCAGCAGTCTAAAAATCTACGAGCAGTACTTC CASSLKIYEQYF TRBV2 NA TRBJ2-7 NA
TGCAGCGTTGGGGCTAGCGGGCGATACAATGAGCAGTTCTTC CSVGASGRYNEQFF TRBV29-1 many TRBJ2-1 TRBD2
TGCAGCGCCGCGATAGGGGGGTCGAGGAACAATGAGCAGTTCTTC CSAAIGGSRNNEQFF TRBV29-1 many TRBJ2-1 NA
TGTGCCTGGGGGTGGGGGGGGCTGCAGCAGTTCTTC CAWGWGGLQQFF TRBV30 NA TRBJ2-1 NA
TGCGCCAGCAGCTCGGGACAATCCTACAATGAGCAGTTCTTC CASSSGQSYNEQFF TRBV5-1 many TRBJ2-1 NA
TGTGCCAGCGGGGGCAGGGGGCACGAGCAGTACTTC CASGGRGHEQYF TRBV9 few TRBJ2-7 TRBD1
TGTGCCAGCAGCTTGGGGGTCAGGGTCTCCTACAATGAGCAGTTCTTC CASSLGVRVSYNEQFF TRBV5-5 NA TRBJ2-1 NA
TGTGCCATCAGTGAGTCGAGGTCATTGCAGTACTTC CAISESRSLQYF TRBV10-3 NA TRBJ2-7 NA
TGTGCCAGCAGTGAAAGGATGGCTGGCACAGATACGCAGTATTTT CASSERMAGTDTQYF TRBV6-1 few TRBJ2-3 NA
TGCGCCAGCAGCCAAGATAGGCTGGATGGCTACACCTTC CASSQDRLDGYTF TRBV4-3 many TRBJ1-2 NA
TGTGCCAGCAGGCTAGCGGGCCTCTACAATGAGCAGTTCTTC CASRLAGLYNEQFF TRBV27 NA TRBJ2-1 TRBD2
TGTGCCAGCAGGGGGGACAGGGGCAATCAGCCCCAGCATTTT CASRGDRGNQPQHF TRBV12-3/TRBV12-4 few TRBJ1-5 TRBD1
TGTGCCAGCAGCCAAGAGCCCAGCGGGAGTGCAGATACGCAGTATTTT CASSQEPSGSADTQYF TRBV4-2 few TRBJ2-3 TRBD2
TGCAGTGCTAGAGATGTAGGAGGGATGCAAGAGACCCAGTACTTC CSARDVGGMQETQYF TRBV20-1 NA TRBJ2-5 NA
TGTGCCAGCAGTTTAGCCAGGGGGCCGAGGGATACGCAGTATTTT CASSLARGPRDTQYF TRBV12-3/TRBV12-4 many TRBJ2-3 TRBD1
TGCAGTGCTAGAGAAACAGCAAGCTCTGGGGCCAACGTCCTGACTTTC CSARETASSGANVLTF TRBV20-1 NA TRBJ2-6 NA
TGTGCCAGCAGGCCGGGACAGGGTCCAGTCGAGCAGTACTTC CASRPGQGPVEQYF TRBV28 few TRBJ2-7 TRBD1
TGTGCCAGCAGCAAAGACAGTGTGGTGCAGTTCTTC CASSKDSVVQFF TRBV11-3 NA TRBJ2-1 NA
TGCGCCAGCAGCCAAGTTCTGAGCGGATCCTACGAGCAGTACTTC CASSQVLSGSYEQYF TRBV4-3 NA TRBJ2-7 NA
TGCAGCGTTGGACCTTTCCCCGAGCAGTACTTC CSVGPFPEQYF TRBV29-1 NA TRBJ2-7 NA
TGCAGCGTGACCTTTAGAAACGCGCAGTATTTT CSVTFRNAQYF TRBV29-1 many TRBJ2-3 NA
TGTGCCAGCAGCTTAACGTTGGGACGCCCCAATGAGCAGTTCTTC CASSLTLGRPNEQFF TRBV7-9 NA TRBJ2-1 NA
TGTGCCAGCGGTAGGACAGGGTGTTTCTCTGGGGCCAACGTCCTGACTTTC CASGRTGCFSGANVLTF TRBV6-1 NA TRBJ2-6 TRBD1
TGTGCCAGCAGCCGACAGGGGGCTGGGCAGTTCTTC CASSRQGAGQFF TRBV7-9 many TRBJ2-1 TRBD1
TGCGCCAGCAGCTTCTCGACTAGCTCCTACGAGCAGTACTTC CASSFSTSSYEQYF TRBV5-1 many TRBJ2-7 NA
TGTGCCAGCAGTTGGACTAGCGGGGGACACTACAATGAGCAGTTCTTC CASSWTSGGHYNEQFF TRBV27 NA TRBJ2-1 TRBD2
TGCGCCAGCAGCCCAAGTTTTTGGACCGGCACAGATACGCAGTATTTT CASSPSFWTGTDTQYF TRBV5-1 NA TRBJ2-3 NA
TGTGCCAGCAGTAACCGACAGATAGGAAAAGGACAGCCCCAGCATTTT CASSNRQIGKGQPQHF TRBV6-1 NA TRBJ1-5 NA
TGTGCCAGCACCGGGTACAATGAGCAGTTCTTC CASTGYNEQFF TRBV6-6 NA TRBJ2-1 NA
TGCGCCAGCAGCCAGGGGGGGTATACGCAGTATTTT CASSQGGYTQYF TRBV4-3 many TRBJ2-3 TRBD2
TGTGCCAGCAGCCAAGAGGGTCCTAGCGCATACAATGAGCAGTTCTTC CASSQEGPSAYNEQFF TRBV14 NA TRBJ2-1 NA
TGTGCCAGCTCACCGGGGACTAGCGCGTCTGAGCAGTACTTC CASSPGTSASEQYF TRBV18 few TRBJ2-7 TRBD2
TGTGCCAGCAGTTTACTGGTGACACTGGAAGAGACCCAGTACTTC CASSLLVTLEETQYF TRBV12-3/TRBV12-4 many TRBJ2-5 NA
TGCAGTGCTACAGAGACAGGAGCACCGTACTTC CSATETGAPYF TRBV20-1 NA TRBJ2-7 NA
TGTGCCAGCAGTGAGGGGCCGGGACAGGGTTTTAATGGCTACACCTTC CASSEGPGQGFNGYTF TRBV6-4 many TRBJ1-2 TRBD1
TGCGCCAGCAGCTCCTCCGGGACTTGGGGCGATGAGCAGTTCTTC CASSSSGTWGDEQFF TRBV5-1 many TRBJ2-1 NA
TGTGCCAGCAGTCCCGGGGGGGGTTGGACAGATACGCAGTATTTT CASSPGGGWTDTQYF TRBV7-3 NA TRBJ2-3 TRBD2
TGTGCCAGCAGTTTCTGGGGGAACACTGAAGCTTTCTTT CASSFWGNTEAFF TRBV12-3/TRBV12-4 many TRBJ1-1 NA
TGTGCCAGCAGCGCCCGGGACTTCGAGCAGTACTTC CASSARDFEQYF TRBV7-2 NA TRBJ2-7 NA
TGTGCCAGCAGATACCAGGGGATTAATGAAAAACTGTTTTTT CASRYQGINEKLFF TRBV27 many TRBJ1-4 NA
TGTGCCAGCAGCAACATTCGGGACAGTGGAGAGCAGTACTTC CASSNIRDSGEQYF TRBV7-9 few TRBJ2-7 TRBD1
TGTGCCAGCAGCCCCGGGACAGGGACGCCCCTAGCCAAAAACACTCAGTACTTC CASSPGTGTPLAKNTQYF TRBV11-2 NA TRBJ2-4 TRBD1
TGTGCCAGCTCACCTTTGGGTAAGGAGCAGTACTTC CASSPLGKEQYF TRBV18 NA TRBJ2-7 NA
TGCAGCGTGGGGGACAGGGGGTCGGATACGCAGTATTTT CSVGDRGSDTQYF TRBV29-1 NA TRBJ2-3 TRBD1
TGTGCCAGCTCACGTAGGGGGCACCAAGAGACCCAGTACTTC CASSRRGHQETQYF TRBV18 NA TRBJ2-5 TRBD1